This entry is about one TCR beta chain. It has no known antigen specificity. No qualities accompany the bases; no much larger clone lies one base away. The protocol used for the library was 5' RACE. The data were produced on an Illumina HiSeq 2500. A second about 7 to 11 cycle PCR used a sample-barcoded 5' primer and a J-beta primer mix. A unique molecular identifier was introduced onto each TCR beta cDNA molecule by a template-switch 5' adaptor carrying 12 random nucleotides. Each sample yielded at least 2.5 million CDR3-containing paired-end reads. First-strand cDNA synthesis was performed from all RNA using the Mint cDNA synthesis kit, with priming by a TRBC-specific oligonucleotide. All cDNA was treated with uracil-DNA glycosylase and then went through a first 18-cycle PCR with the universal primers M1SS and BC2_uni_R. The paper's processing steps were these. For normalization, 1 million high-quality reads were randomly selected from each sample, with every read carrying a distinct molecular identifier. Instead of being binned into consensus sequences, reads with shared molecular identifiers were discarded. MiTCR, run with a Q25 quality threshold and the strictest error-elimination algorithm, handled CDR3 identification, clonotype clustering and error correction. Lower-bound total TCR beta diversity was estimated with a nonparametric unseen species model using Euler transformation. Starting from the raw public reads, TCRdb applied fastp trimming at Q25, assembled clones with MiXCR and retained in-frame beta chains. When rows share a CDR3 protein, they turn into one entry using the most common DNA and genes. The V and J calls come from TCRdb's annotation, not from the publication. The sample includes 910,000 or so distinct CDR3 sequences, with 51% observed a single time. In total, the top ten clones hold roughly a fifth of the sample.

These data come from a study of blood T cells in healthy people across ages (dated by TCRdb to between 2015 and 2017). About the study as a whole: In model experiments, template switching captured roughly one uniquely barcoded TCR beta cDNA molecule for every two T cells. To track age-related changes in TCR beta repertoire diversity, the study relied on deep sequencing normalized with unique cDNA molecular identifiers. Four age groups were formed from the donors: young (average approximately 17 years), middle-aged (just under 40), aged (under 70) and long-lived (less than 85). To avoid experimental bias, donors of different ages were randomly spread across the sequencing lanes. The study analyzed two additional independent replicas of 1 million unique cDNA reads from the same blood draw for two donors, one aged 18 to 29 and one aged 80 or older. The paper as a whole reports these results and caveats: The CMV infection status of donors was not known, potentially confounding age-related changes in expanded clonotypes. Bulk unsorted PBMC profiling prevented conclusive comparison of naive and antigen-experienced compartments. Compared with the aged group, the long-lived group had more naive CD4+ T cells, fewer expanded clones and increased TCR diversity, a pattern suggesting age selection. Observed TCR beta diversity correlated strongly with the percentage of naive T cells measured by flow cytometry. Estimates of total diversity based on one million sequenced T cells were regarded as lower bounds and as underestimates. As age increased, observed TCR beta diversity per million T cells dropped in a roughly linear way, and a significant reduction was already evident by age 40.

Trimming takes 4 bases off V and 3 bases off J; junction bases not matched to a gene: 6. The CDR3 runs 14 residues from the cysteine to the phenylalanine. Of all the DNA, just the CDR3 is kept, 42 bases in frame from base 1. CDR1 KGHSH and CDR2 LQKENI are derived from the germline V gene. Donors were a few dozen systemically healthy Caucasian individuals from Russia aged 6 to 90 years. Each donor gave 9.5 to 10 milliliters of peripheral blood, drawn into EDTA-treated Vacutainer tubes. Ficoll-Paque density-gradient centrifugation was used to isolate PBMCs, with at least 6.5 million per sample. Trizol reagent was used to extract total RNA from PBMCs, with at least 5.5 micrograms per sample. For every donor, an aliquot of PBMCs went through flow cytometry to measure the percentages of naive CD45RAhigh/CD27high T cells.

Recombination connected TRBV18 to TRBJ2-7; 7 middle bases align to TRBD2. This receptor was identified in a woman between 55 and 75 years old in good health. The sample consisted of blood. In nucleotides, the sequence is TGTGCCAGCTCACGCCGGGGGGAGGACTACGAGCAGTACTTC. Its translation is CASSRRGEDYEQYF. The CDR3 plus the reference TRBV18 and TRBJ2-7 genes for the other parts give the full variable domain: NAGVMQNPRHLVRRRGQEARLRCSPMKGHSHVYWYRQLPEEGLKFMVYLQKENIIDESGMPKERFSAEFPKEGPSILRIQQVVRGDSAAYFCASSRRGEDYEQYFGPGTRLTVT.